Below are 19 T cell receptor beta chains sequenced from a single sample in a study of response to subunit inactivated influenza vaccine. TCRdb passed the RT-PCR reads through MiXCR, listing each CDR3 protein once. The table shows about 300,000 distinct CDR3 sequences, with about a fifth occurring only once. The specimen comprised PBMCs from blood, sampled less than 22 months after vaccination. Source of these receptors: a man aged 45 to 70 who received an inactivated influenza vaccine.

In the case of this clonotype: The junction departs from the called germline gene at one end, perhaps through a read error. The V call is TRBV3-1, the J call TRBJ2-4; 9 bases match TRBD2. The CDR3 consists of 17 residues. Per germline, CDR1 LGHDT and CDR2 YNNKEL (reference sequence). The CDR3 loop is CASSQGRGRGGKNVQYF. DNA of the CDR3: TGTGCCAGCAGCCAAGGGCGCGGGCGGGGGGGTAAAAACGTTCAGTACTTC. The full variable domain, completed using reference TRBV3-1 and TRBJ2-4, is DTAVSQTPKYLVTQMGNDKSIKCEQNLGHDTMYWYKQDSKKFLKIMFSYNNKELIINETVPNRFSPKSPDKAHLNLHINSLELGDSAVYFCASSQGRGRGGKNVQYFGAGTRLSVL.

The table lists this clonotype with a count of one. The J gene is TRBJ2-7, the V gene TRBV30, with 10 bases aligning to TRBD2. J was trimmed by 5 bases and V by 2 bases; bases with no gene match: 15. The CDR3 runs 17 residues. Germline CDR1 is GTSNPN and CDR2 is SVGIG (reference sequence). CDR3 sequence reads: CAWSPGLAGDYPHEQYF. The DNA for the CDR3 is TGTGCCTGGAGTCCCGGGCTAGCGGGAGACTACCCCCACGAGCAGTACTTC.

This clonotype was counted between two and nine times. The chain links TRBV12-3 or TRBV12-4 to TRBJ1-1; D gene unclear. Trimming shortened V by 2 bases and J by 2 bases, and 3 bases separated the two germline ends. The CDR3 sequence is 12 residues long. The CDR3 sequence: CASSLYNTEAFF. CDR3 bases: TGTGCCAGCAGTTTATATAACACTGAAGCTTTCTTT.

The chain combines TRBV28 with TRBJ2-7, with 10 positions matching TRBD1. Germline loops: CDR1 MDHEN, CDR2 SYDVKM. Losses at the gene ends were 5 bases for V and 0 bases for J; bases not matched to a gene: 4. CDR3 length: 15 residues. The CDR3 bases are TGTGCCAGCAGTCCGGGACAGGGGAGCTCCTACGAGCAGTACTTC. It encodes CASSPGQGSSYEQYF.

This chain connects TRBV20-1 to TRBJ2-5, with D possibly being TRBD1 (6 bases). Germline V gene data show CDR1 as DFQATT and CDR2 as SNEGSKA (reference sequence). The V end lost 3 bases, the J end lost 7 bases, and 15 bases lay between the germline ends. The CDR3 covers 13 residues. CDR3 bases: TGCAGTGCTAGTCAACAGGGTATGGGGACCCAGTACTTC. Translated, it gives CSASQQGMGTQYF.

CDR3 sequence (DNA): TGTGCCAGCAGCTTTAATAATAGACGGACTTTCTCCTACGAGCAGTACTTC. Translated, it gives CASSFNNRRTFSYEQYF. The gene calls are TRBV11-1 and TRBJ2-7; weak D call: TRBD2 (5 bases). This CDR3 is 17 amino acids long. CDR1 SGHAT and CDR2 FQDESV come from the germline V gene (reference sequence). The germline V and J ends were trimmed by 3 bases and 0 bases, with 18 bases remaining between them.

This clonotype was seen a handful of times. The chain employs TRBV6-1 and TRBJ1-4; D is possibly TRBD1 (5 bases). This CDR3 has 14 residues. Germline CDR1 and CDR2: MNHNS and SASEGT. Trimming left V 7 bases short and J 0 bases short, with 9 bases between. CDR3 DNA sequence: TGTGCCAGCACCAGACAGACAACTAATGAAAAACTGTTTTTT. It is translated as CASTRQTTNEKLFF.

This clonotype was detected only a few times. The V and J genes are TRBV5-1 and TRBJ2-1; 7 positions agree with TRBD2. V lost 6 bases and J lost 4; bases outside the gene matches: 7. This CDR3 is built from 14 residues. Germline values: CDR1 SGHRS, CDR2 YFSETQ. DNA of the CDR3: TGCGCCAGCAAGGCGGGGGAACCTTACAATGAGCAGTTCTTC. This translates into CASKAGEPYNEQFF.

This clonotype turned up a few times. V usage is TRBV5-1 and J usage is TRBJ2-3; possibly TRBD2 for D (6 bases). V was trimmed by 0 bases and J by 4 bases, leaving 15 bases between them. In germline, CDR1 is SGHRS, CDR2 YFSETQ. The CDR3 spans 16 residues. For the CDR3, the DNA is TGCGCCAGCAGCTTGGCCCGCGGGACCAGCGCAGATACGCAGTATTTT. Translated: CASSLARGTSADTQYF.

This clonotype was observed a handful of times. The chain joins TRBV11-2 to TRBJ1-1; TRBD1 aligns across 7 bases. CDR1 and CDR2 from the germline V gene are SGHAT and FQNNGV. V shed 2 bases, J shed 1 base, and the junction held 10 bases outside the gene matches. The CDR3 has 17 amino acids. The CDR3 spells CASSLPRTGGGNTEAFF. Here the CDR3 DNA reads TGTGCCAGCAGCTTACCCCGGACAGGTGGTGGGAACACTGAAGCTTTCTTT.

The chain links TRBV12-3 or TRBV12-4 to TRBJ2-7; TRBD2 might be the D (5 bases). CDR3 size: 14 residues. Deletions cut 1 base from V and 2 bases from J, with 9 bases between. The CDR3 sequence is CASSLGGDPYEQYF. CDR3 in DNA: TGTGCCAGCAGTTTAGGGGGAGACCCCTACGAGCAGTACTTC.

The sample holds a few counts of this clonotype. The chain uses TRBV20-1 and TRBJ1-2; 8 positions agree with TRBD1. Germline lookup yields CDR1 DFQATT and CDR2 SNEGSKA (reference sequence). Trimming cost V 3 bases and J 6 bases; bases outside gene matches: 9. The CDR3 runs to 14 residues. The CDR3 sequence: CSASPGTGWNGYTF. CDR3 coding DNA: TGCAGTGCTAGCCCCGGGACAGGCTGGAATGGCTACACCTTC.

The chain couples TRBV4-3 to TRBJ1-2; 10 nucleotides match TRBD1. Looked up from germline, CDR1 is LGHNA and CDR2 is YSLEER. J lost 4 bases, V lost 2 bases, and 13 bases had no gene match. This CDR3 spans 18 amino acids. The CDR3 DNA is TGCGCCAGCAGCCAATTCTGGTCCGGGACAGGGGTTGGCTATGGCTACACCTTC. Translating gives CASSQFWSGTGVGYGYTF.

The gene calls are TRBV12-3 or TRBV12-4 and TRBJ1-5; D ambiguous. Trimming shortened V by 3 bases and J by 7 bases, and 13 bases separated the two germline ends. The CDR3 runs 14 residues. The CDR3 loop reads CASSFTESRQPQHF. DNA of the CDR3: TGTGCCAGCAGTTTTACAGAGAGTAGGCAGCCCCAGCATTTT.

This clonotype was found many times. V and J are TRBV6-5 and TRBJ1-1; weak D call: TRBD1 (5 bases). The ends were cut back, 5 bases at V and 3 bases at J, with 19 bases in the middle. This CDR3 is 16 amino acids long. The germline V gene encodes CDR1 MNHEY and CDR2 SVGAGI. The chain's CDR3 is CASSHLGGRADTEAFF. CDR3 nucleotides: TGTGCCAGCAGTCACCTGGGGGGGAGGGCGGACACTGAAGCTTTCTTT.

The chain couples TRBV6-1 to TRBJ1-2; the match to TRBD1 covers 10 bases. V shed 5 bases and J 7 bases; nucleotides not matched to a gene: 4. Germline V gene sequence: CDR1 MNHNS, CDR2 SASEGT. The CDR3 length is 13 residues. The CDR3, as DNA: TGTGCCAGCAGTCGGGGGACAGGGGCTGGCTACACCTTC. It specifies CASSRGTGAGYTF.

In its sample, this clonotype was seen many times. The rearrangement uses TRBV12-3 or TRBV12-4 and TRBJ2-1; 9 bases are a match to TRBD1. The J segment lost 8 bases and the V segment lost 3 bases, leaving 8 bases of the junction unmatched. This CDR3 has 15 residues. CDR3 coding DNA: TGTGCCAGCAGTTTCGAGGACAGGGGAGGGCATGAGCAGTTCTTC. The encoded protein is CASSFEDRGGHEQFF.

This clonotype was seen a few times. The rearrangement links TRBV28 to TRBJ1-2; no firm D call. The CDR3 has 12 amino acids. CDR1 MDHEN and CDR2 SYDVKM come from the germline V gene. Trimming removed 2 bases at V and 5 bases at J, with 6 bases between. The DNA for the CDR3 is TGTGCCAGCAGTTTACCTGAGTATGGCTACACCTTC. This encodes CASSLPEYGYTF.

This clonotype was seen only a few times. The chain uses TRBV7-2 and TRBJ1-2; D not resolved. CDR3 size: 14 residues. V was clipped by 4 bases and J by 7 bases, with 16 bases between them. The germline CDR1 and CDR2 sequences are SGHTA and FQGNSA. DNA of the CDR3: TGTGCCAGCAGCTCCGGACTCGTCGGTGGTGGCTACACCTTC. This translates into CASSSGLVGGGYTF.